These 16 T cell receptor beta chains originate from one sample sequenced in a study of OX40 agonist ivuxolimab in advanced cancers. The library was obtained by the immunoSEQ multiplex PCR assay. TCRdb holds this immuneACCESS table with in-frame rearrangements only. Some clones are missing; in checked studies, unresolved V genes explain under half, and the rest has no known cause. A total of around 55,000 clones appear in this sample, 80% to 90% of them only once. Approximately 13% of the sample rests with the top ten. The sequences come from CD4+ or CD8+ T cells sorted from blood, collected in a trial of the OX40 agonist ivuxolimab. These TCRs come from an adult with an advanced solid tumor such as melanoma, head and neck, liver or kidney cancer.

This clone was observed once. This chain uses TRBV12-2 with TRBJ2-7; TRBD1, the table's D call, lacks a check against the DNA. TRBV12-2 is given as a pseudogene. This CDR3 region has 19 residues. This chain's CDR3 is CASRLARGLDSQTSYEQYV. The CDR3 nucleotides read TGTGCAAGTCGCTTAGCAAGGGGGCTTGACTCACAGACTTCCTACGAGCAGTACGTC.

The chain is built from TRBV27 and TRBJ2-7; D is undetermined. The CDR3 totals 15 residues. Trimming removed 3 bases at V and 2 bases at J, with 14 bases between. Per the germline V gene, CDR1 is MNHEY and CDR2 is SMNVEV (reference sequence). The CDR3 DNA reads TGTGCCAGCAGTTTCCTCCACCCGAAGACCTACGAGCAGTACTTC. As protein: CASSFLHPKTYEQYF.

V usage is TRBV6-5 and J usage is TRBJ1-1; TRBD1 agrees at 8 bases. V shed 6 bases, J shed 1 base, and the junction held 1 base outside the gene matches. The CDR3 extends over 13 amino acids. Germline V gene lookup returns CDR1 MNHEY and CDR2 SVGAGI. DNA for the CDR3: TGTGCCAGCAGCAGGGGGCAGAACACTGAAGCTTTCTTT. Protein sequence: CASSRGQNTEAFF.

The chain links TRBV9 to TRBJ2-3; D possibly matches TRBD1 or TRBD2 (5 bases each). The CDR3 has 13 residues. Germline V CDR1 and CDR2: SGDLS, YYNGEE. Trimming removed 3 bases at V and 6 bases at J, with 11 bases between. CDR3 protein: CASSAWDADTQYF. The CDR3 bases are TGTGCCAGCAGCGCATGGGACGCGGATACGCAGTATTTT. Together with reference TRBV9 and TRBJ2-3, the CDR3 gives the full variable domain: DSGVTQTPKHLITATGQRVTLRCSPRSGDLSVYWYQQSLDQGLQFLIQYYNGEERAKGNILERFSAQQFPDLHSELNLSSLELGDSALYFCASSAWDADTQYFGPGTRLTVL.

CDR3: CASSARGGPSYNEQFF. The CDR3 bases are TGTGCCAGCAGTGCCCGAGGGGGGCCATCCTACAATGAGCAGTTCTTC. The V gene is TRBV28, the J gene TRBJ2-1; TRBD1 or TRBD2 may be the D gene (6 bases each). Trimming cost V 5 bases and J 1 base, with 15 bases left between them. Per the germline V gene, CDR1 is MDHEN and CDR2 is SYDVKM. The CDR3 sequence is 16 residues long.

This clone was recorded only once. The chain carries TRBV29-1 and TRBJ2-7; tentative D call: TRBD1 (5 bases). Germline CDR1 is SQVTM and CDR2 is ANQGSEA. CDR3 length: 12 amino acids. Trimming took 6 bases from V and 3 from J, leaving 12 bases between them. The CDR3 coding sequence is TGCAGCGTCACGGACATGTTCTACGAGCAGTACTTC. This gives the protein CSVTDMFYEQYF.

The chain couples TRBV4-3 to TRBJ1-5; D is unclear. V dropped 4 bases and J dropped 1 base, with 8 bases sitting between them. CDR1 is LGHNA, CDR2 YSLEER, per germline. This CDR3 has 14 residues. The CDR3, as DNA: TGCGCCAGCAGCCCCTATGCGAGCAATCAGCCCCAGCATTTT. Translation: CASSPYASNQPQHF.

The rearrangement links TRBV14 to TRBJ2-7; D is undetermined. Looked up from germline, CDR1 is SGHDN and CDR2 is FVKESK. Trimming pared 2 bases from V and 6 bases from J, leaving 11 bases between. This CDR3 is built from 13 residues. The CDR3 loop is CASSQTGYGEQYV. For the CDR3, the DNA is TGTGCCAGCAGCCAAACTGGGTATGGCGAGCAGTACGTC.

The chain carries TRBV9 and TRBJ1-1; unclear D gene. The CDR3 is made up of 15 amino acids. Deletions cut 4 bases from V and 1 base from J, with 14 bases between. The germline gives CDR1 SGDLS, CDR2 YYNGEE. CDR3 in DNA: TGTGCCAGCAGCTTTCGGGGTGAACGGAACACTGAAGCTTTCTTT. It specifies CASSFRGERNTEAFF.

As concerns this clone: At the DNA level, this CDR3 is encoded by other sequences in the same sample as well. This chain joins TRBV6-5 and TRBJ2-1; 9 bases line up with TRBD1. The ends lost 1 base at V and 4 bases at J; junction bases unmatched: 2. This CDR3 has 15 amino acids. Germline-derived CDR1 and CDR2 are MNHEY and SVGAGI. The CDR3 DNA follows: TGTGCCAGCAGTTACTTGGGACAGGGATACAATGAGCAGTTCTTC. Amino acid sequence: CASSYLGQGYNEQFF.

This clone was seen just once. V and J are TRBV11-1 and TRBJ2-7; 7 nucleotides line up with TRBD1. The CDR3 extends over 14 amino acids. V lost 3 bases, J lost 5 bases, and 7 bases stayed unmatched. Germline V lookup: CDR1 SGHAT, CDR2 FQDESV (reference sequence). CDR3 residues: CASSFQDRYHEQYF. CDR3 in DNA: TGTGCCAGCAGCTTCCAGGACAGGTACCACGAGCAGTACTTC.

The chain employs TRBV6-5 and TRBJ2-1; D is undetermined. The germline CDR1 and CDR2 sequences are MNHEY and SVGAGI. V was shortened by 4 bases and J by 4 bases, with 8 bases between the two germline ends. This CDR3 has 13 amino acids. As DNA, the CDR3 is TGTGCCAGCAGTTCGCTCCATTACAATGAGCAGTTCTTC. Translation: CASSSLHYNEQFF.

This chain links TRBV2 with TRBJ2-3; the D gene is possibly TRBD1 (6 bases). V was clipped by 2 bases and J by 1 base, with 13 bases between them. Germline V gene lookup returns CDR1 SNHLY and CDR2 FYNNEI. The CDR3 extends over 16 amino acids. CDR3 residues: CASSETQGLGTDTQYF. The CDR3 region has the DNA TGTGCCAGCAGTGAAACACAGGGATTGGGCACAGATACGCAGTATTTT.

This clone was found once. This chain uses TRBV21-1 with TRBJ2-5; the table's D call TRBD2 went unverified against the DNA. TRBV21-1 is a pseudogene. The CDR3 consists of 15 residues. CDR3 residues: CASRGLAGGPKTQYF. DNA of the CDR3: TGTGCCAGCAGAGGACTAGCGGGAGGGCCAAAGACCCAGTACTTC.

The DNA of the CDR3 is TGTGCCAGCAGCCCCCCCGACAGGGATAGCAATCAGCCCCAGCATTTT. Protein: CASSPPDRDSNQPQHF. The rearrangement links TRBV28 to TRBJ1-5; 7 positions match TRBD1. Germline V gene sequence: CDR1 MDHEN, CDR2 SYDVKM. The CDR3 is made up of 16 amino acids. V lost 6 bases and J lost 0; bases outside the gene matches: 8.

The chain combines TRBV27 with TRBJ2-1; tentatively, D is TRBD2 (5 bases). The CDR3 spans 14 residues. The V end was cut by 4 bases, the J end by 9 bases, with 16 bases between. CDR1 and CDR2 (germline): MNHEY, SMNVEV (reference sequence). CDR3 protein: CASSWALEASEQFF. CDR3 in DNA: TGTGCCAGCAGTTGGGCACTAGAAGCCAGTGAGCAGTTCTTC.